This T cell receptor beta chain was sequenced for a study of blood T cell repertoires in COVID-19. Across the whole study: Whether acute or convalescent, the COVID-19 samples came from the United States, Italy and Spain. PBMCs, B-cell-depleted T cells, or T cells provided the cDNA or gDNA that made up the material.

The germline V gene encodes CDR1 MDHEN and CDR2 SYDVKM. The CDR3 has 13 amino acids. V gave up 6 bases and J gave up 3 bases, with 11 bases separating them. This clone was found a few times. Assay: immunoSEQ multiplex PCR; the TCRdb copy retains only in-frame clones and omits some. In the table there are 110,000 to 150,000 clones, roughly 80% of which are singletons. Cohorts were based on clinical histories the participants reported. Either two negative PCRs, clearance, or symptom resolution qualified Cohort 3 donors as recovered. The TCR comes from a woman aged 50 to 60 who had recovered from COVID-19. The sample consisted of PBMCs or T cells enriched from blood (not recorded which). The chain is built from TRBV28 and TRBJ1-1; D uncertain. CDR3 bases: TGTGCCAGCAGCTACAGTCCTGACACTGAAGCTTTCTTT. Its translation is CASSYSPDTEAFF.